The 3 T cell receptor beta chains in this list originate from one sample, sequenced in a study of blood T cell repertoires in COVID-19. Profiling relied on immunoSEQ multiplex PCR, and the TCRdb table lists in-frame clones only, not all of them. The sample includes some 200,000 clones, about 82% of them seen just once. Sequencing was carried out using peripheral blood. All receptors come from a man in his sixties with COVID-19, enrolled during active disease.

V and J are TRBV19 and TRBJ1-3; unclear D gene. The CDR3 is 17 amino acids. Germline loops: CDR1 LNHDA, CDR2 SQIVND (reference sequence). V was shortened by 0 bases and J by 3 bases, with 15 bases between the two germline ends. The CDR3 protein is CASSIDLSAGGGNTIYF. Here the CDR3 DNA reads TGTGCCAGTAGTATAGATCTATCCGCCGGAGGTGGAAACACCATATATTTT.

This clone was recorded only once. The rearrangement joins TRBV5-1 to TRBJ2-1; D perhaps matches TRBD2 (5 bases). The CDR3 is 15 amino acids. Germline lookup yields CDR1 SGHRS and CDR2 YFSETQ. Trimming took 5 bases from V and 7 from J, leaving 19 bases between them. The CDR3 loop reads CASRTTGPPGNEQFF. The CDR3 nucleotides read TGCGCCAGCAGAACAACCGGGCCCCCGGGGAATGAGCAGTTCTTC.

The chain recombines TRBV3-1 (or the pseudogene TRBV3-2) with TRBJ1-2, with D hard to call. Germline V CDR1 and CDR2: LGHDT, YNNKEL (reference sequence). V lost 0 bases and J lost 5, with 4 bases in between. The CDR3 is made up of 12 amino acids. CDR3 DNA: TGTGCCAGCAGCCAAGAGAGATATGGCTACACCTTC. Translation gives CASSQERYGYTF.